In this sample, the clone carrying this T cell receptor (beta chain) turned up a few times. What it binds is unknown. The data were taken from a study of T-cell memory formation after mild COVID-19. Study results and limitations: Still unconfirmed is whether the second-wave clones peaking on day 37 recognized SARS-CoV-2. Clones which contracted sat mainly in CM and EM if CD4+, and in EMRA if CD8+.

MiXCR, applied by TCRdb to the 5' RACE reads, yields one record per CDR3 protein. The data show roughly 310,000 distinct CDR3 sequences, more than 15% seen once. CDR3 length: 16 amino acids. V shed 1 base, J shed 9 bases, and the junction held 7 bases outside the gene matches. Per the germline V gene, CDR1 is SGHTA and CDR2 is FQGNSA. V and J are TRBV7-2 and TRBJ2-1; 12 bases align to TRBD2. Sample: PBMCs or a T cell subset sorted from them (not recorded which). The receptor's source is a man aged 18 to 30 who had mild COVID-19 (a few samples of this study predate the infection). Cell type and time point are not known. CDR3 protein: CASSLVPSGGVIEQFF. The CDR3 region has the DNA TGTGCCAGCAGCTTAGTGCCTAGCGGGGGGGTAATTGAGCAGTTCTTC. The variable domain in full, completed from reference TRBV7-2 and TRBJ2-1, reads GAGVSQSPSNKVTEKGKDVELRCDPISGHTALYWYRQSLGQGLEFLIYFQGNSAPDKSGLPSDRFSAERTGGSVSTLTIQRTQQEDSAVYLCASSLVPSGGVIEQFFGPGTRLTVL.